This T cell receptor (beta chain) was sequenced during a study of T cell responses to AZD1222 COVID-19 vaccine. The V and J ends lost 2 bases and 9 bases respectively, with 11 bases between them. This CDR3 spans 13 amino acids. The germline gives CDR1 SGHDN, CDR2 FVKESK. Profiling relied on immunoSEQ multiplex PCR, and the TCRdb table lists in-frame clones only, not all of them. This specimen shows about 140,000 clones; the ten leading clones hold about 2.2%. The receptor was isolated from an adult in good health. Sequencing input: peripheral blood. V and J are TRBV14 and TRBJ2-1; D may be TRBD1 (5 bases). The CDR3 bases are TGTGCCAGCAGCCAACTGATCCAGGGTGAGCAGTTCTTC. This sequence encodes CASSQLIQGEQFF.